The clone carrying this TCR beta chain was counted only a few times. Its target is not known. This entry comes from a study of human T cells and chemical hapten exposure. MiXCR was run by TCRdb on the RACE reads, yielding one entry per CDR3 protein. Of approximately 110,000 distinct CDR3 sequences detected, 9.2% appear once; the ten largest clones hold approximately 3%. Time point: patch test 2, 6 weeks after DPC sensitization. Treatment indicated: therapeutic diphenylcyclopropenone sensitization with weekly scalp DPC. Broader study findings: There were significantly more large CDR3 similarity clusters among expanded TCRs than among controls.

Source: whole blood, taken in connection with sensitization to the hapten diphenylcyclopropenone (DPC). The source of this sequence is a woman aged 40 to 55 with alopecia areata. Some clones in this sample may be carry-over from other donors' samples.

The CDR3 nucleotides are TGTGCCAGCAGCTCGGGACAGGGCCTCTCTGGGGCCAACGTCCTGACTTTC. Amino acids: CASSSGQGLSGANVLTF. The V and J genes are TRBV7-3 and TRBJ2-6; 9 bases align to TRBD1. CDR3 length: 17 residues. J lost 0 bases, V lost 4 bases, and 4 bases had no gene match. Germline-derived CDR1 and CDR2 are SGHTA and FQGTGA.